The rows below give T cell receptor beta chains drawn from one sample of a study of blood T cell repertoires in COVID-19. Using immunoSEQ multiplex PCR, the repertoire was profiled, and TCRdb retains in-frame clones only, with some absent. The profile shows 140,000 to 150,000 clones, around four fifths of them singletons. The sample consisted of peripheral blood. The receptors here all came from a human donor in a cohort sampled during active COVID-19. The CDR3 runs from the conserved cysteine through the conserved F or W. The D gene is left open where the match is weak. A clone size is listed for some rows: how often the clone was seen (once, few, many), or a class if it is expanded.

V gene: TRBV11-2
D gene: -
clone size: -
J gene: TRBJ2-7
CDR3 DNA: TGTGCCAGCAGCTTAGATAGAGCTTACGAGCAGTACTTC
CDR3 protein: CASSLDRAYEQYF

V gene: TRBV13
D gene: -
clone size: -
J gene: TRBJ2-3
CDR3 DNA: TGTGCCAGCAGCCCCCGACGGGGACTCACAGATACGCAGTATTTT
CDR3 protein: CASSPRRGLTDTQYF

V gene: TRBV23-1
D gene: TRBD1
clone size: once
J gene: TRBJ1-6
CDR3 DNA: TGCGCCAGCAGTCAAACCGCAACAGGGGACAATTCACCCCTCCACTTT
CDR3 protein: CASSQTATGDNSPLHF

V gene: TRBV27
D gene: -
clone size: few
J gene: TRBJ1-2
CDR3 DNA: TGTGCCAGCAGTCCCCAACGGGCAGGGGCGAACTATGGCTACACCTTC
CDR3 protein: CASSPQRAGANYGYTF

V gene: TRBV5-1
D gene: -
clone size: -
J gene: TRBJ1-5
CDR3 DNA: TGCGCCAGCAGCTCAGGACAGTCCGATCAGCCCCAGCATTTT
CDR3 protein: CASSSGQSDQPQHF

V gene: TRBV7-7
D gene: TRBD2
clone size: -
J gene: TRBJ2-3
CDR3 DNA: TGTGCCAGCAGCGCCCGGGGAGGGGATACGCAGTATTTT
CDR3 protein: CASSARGGDTQYF

V gene: TRBV4-2
D gene: TRBD1
clone size: -
J gene: TRBJ1-2
CDR3 DNA: TGTGCCAGCAGCCAGCCTACGGAATTTTTACAGGGGAAATATGGCTACACCTTC
CDR3 protein: CASSQPTEFLQGKYGYTF

V gene: TRBV7-3
D gene: TRBD1
clone size: -
J gene: TRBJ2-5
CDR3 DNA: TGTGCCAGCAGCTTGATGGGACAGACTCAAGAGACCCAGTACTTC
CDR3 protein: CASSLMGQTQETQYF

V gene: TRBV6-2/TRBV6-3
D gene: -
clone size: -
J gene: TRBJ2-7
CDR3 DNA: TGTGCCAGCAGTTACGGGTTGCGGGAGCAGTACTTC
CDR3 protein: CASSYGLREQYF

V gene: TRBV5-6
D gene: -
clone size: -
J gene: TRBJ1-5
CDR3 DNA: TGTGCCAGCAGCCTGAAAACCGGGTCGCCCCAGCATTTT
CDR3 protein: CASSLKTGSPQHF

V gene: TRBV9
D gene: -
clone size: -
J gene: TRBJ1-2
CDR3 DNA: TGTGCCAGCAGCGTGGCTTATAACTATGGCTACACCTTC
CDR3 protein: CASSVAYNYGYTF

V gene: TRBV7-9
D gene: TRBD1
clone size: -
J gene: TRBJ1-2
CDR3 DNA: TGTGCCAGCAGCGGAATCGGACAGGCGGAAGAGTATGGCTACACCTTC
CDR3 protein: CASSGIGQAEEYGYTF

V gene: TRBV6-4
D gene: TRBD1
clone size: once
J gene: TRBJ2-3
CDR3 DNA: TGTGCCAGCAGCCCGACAGGGACCGATACGCAGTATTTT
CDR3 protein: CASSPTGTDTQYF

V gene: TRBV5-6
D gene: -
clone size: -
J gene: TRBJ1-2
CDR3 DNA: TGTGCCAGCAGCTTTGGTCAGGGGTTGGGTGGCTACACCTTC
CDR3 protein: CASSFGQGLGGYTF

V gene: TRBV4-3
D gene: TRBD2
clone size: -
J gene: TRBJ2-2
CDR3 DNA: TGCGCCAGCAGCCGCAAACTGGGAGCGGGGGGCGGCACCGGGGAGCTGTTTTTT
CDR3 protein: CASSRKLGAGGGTGELFF

V gene: TRBV5-4
D gene: -
clone size: -
J gene: TRBJ2-1
CDR3 DNA: TGTGCCAGCAGCTTGGGAACGGGACAAATTTACAATGAGCAGTTCTTC
CDR3 protein: CASSLGTGQIYNEQFF

V gene: TRBV7-9
D gene: TRBD1
clone size: -
J gene: TRBJ2-7
CDR3 DNA: TGTGCCAGCAGCTTGGGACAGGGAGATACCGAGCAGTACTTC
CDR3 protein: CASSLGQGDTEQYF

V gene: TRBV18
D gene: -
clone size: -
J gene: TRBJ1-1
CDR3 DNA: TGTGCCAGCTCACCCCGGAGGGATAACACTGAAGCTTTCTTT
CDR3 protein: CASSPRRDNTEAFF

V gene: TRBV19
D gene: TRBD1
clone size: few
J gene: TRBJ2-4
CDR3 DNA: TGTGCCAGTAGTTCCCCGGGACAGGGGGGCGGAAACATTCAGTACTTC
CDR3 protein: CASSSPGQGGGNIQYF

V gene: TRBV19
D gene: -
clone size: -
J gene: TRBJ1-2
CDR3 DNA: TGTGCCAGTAGTAGAGGGCTGAACTATGGCTACACCTTC
CDR3 protein: CASSRGLNYGYTF

V gene: TRBV4-2
D gene: -
clone size: -
J gene: TRBJ1-2
CDR3 DNA: TGTGCCAGCAGCCCACTTGGGGGGGAGAACTATGGCTACACCTTC
CDR3 protein: CASSPLGGENYGYTF

V gene: TRBV11-2
D gene: -
clone size: -
J gene: TRBJ2-7
CDR3 DNA: TGTGCCAGCAGCTTATCCACCAGCGAGCAGTACTTC
CDR3 protein: CASSLSTSEQYF

V gene: TRBV15
D gene: TRBD1
clone size: once
J gene: TRBJ2-1
CDR3 DNA: TGTGCCACCAGCAGTTCCCCGGGACAGATCTACAATGAGCAGTTCTTC
CDR3 protein: CATSSSPGQIYNEQFF

V gene: TRBV27
D gene: -
clone size: -
J gene: TRBJ1-2
CDR3 DNA: TGTGCCAGCAGTTTTTTCGGAGGGTCTAGTGGCTACACCTTC
CDR3 protein: CASSFFGGSSGYTF

V gene: TRBV18
D gene: -
clone size: -
J gene: TRBJ2-1
CDR3 DNA: TGTGCCAGCTCACCGGCCAGGGGCATTGAGCAGTTCTTC
CDR3 protein: CASSPARGIEQFF

V gene: TRBV19
D gene: -
clone size: -
J gene: TRBJ2-7
CDR3 DNA: TGTGCCAGTAGTGCGCGGGGACTCAGCTCCTACGAGCAGTACTTC
CDR3 protein: CASSARGLSSYEQYF

V gene: TRBV6-5
D gene: -
clone size: -
J gene: TRBJ1-1
CDR3 DNA: TGTGCCAGCAGGGCAGAGGGCACTGAAGCTTTCTTT
CDR3 protein: CASRAEGTEAFF

V gene: TRBV15
D gene: -
clone size: few
J gene: TRBJ2-7
CDR3 DNA: TGTGCCACCGGGGAGAACTCCTACGAGCAGTACTTC
CDR3 protein: CATGENSYEQYF

V gene: TRBV19
D gene: -
clone size: -
J gene: TRBJ2-2
CDR3 DNA: TGTGCCAGTAGTGGCCCGGGCACCGGGGAGCTGTTTTTT
CDR3 protein: CASSGPGTGELFF

V gene: TRBV29-1
D gene: TRBD1
clone size: -
J gene: TRBJ1-2
CDR3 DNA: TGCAGCGTCCTCAGGGGGCGCCTGGATGGCTACACCTTC
CDR3 protein: CSVLRGRLDGYTF

V gene: TRBV7-7
D gene: TRBD1
clone size: -
J gene: TRBJ2-2
CDR3 DNA: TGTGCTAGCAGCTCCGGGACAGAAAGCACCGGGGAGCTGTTTTTT
CDR3 protein: CASSSGTESTGELFF

V gene: TRBV7-2
D gene: -
clone size: -
J gene: TRBJ1-6
CDR3 DNA: TGTGCCAGCAGCTTAGACTGGTCACCCCTCCACTTT
CDR3 protein: CASSLDWSPLHF

V gene: TRBV3-1/TRBV3-2
D gene: -
clone size: -
J gene: TRBJ2-5
CDR3 DNA: TGTGCCAGCAGCCAAGAATTCGCTGCGGGGGCGTATCAGACCCAGTACTTC
CDR3 protein: CASSQEFAAGAYQTQYF

V gene: TRBV5-8
D gene: TRBD1
clone size: -
J gene: TRBJ2-3
CDR3 DNA: TGTGCCAGCAGCGTCCGGGGGGACAGGGGACGGCGTACGCAGTATTTT
CDR3 protein: CASSVRGDRGRRTQYF

V gene: TRBV5-4
D gene: TRBD2
clone size: -
J gene: TRBJ2-1
CDR3 DNA: TGTGCCAGCAGCCCGTTAGGAACTAGCGGGGGAGGAGGAATTGAGCAGTTCTTC
CDR3 protein: CASSPLGTSGGGGIEQFF

V gene: TRBV7-9
D gene: -
clone size: -
J gene: TRBJ2-1
CDR3 DNA: TGTGCCAGCAGCCCGCGAGGGAGTATTATCTCCTACAATGAGCAGTTCTTC
CDR3 protein: CASSPRGSIISYNEQFF

V gene: TRBV13
D gene: -
clone size: -
J gene: TRBJ2-4
CDR3 DNA: TGTGCCAGCAGCTTAGGGCCAGACATTGGAGCCAAAAACATTCAGTACTTC
CDR3 protein: CASSLGPDIGAKNIQYF

V gene: TRBV20-1
D gene: -
clone size: few
J gene: TRBJ1-1
CDR3 DNA: TGCAGTGCTCGCAGGGAAACTGAAGCTTTCTTT
CDR3 protein: CSARRETEAFF

V gene: TRBV27
D gene: TRBD1
clone size: -
J gene: TRBJ1-1
CDR3 DNA: TGTGCCAGCAGTCACCCCCCGGGACAGGGTAGGACTGAAGCTTTCTTT
CDR3 protein: CASSHPPGQGRTEAFF

V gene: TRBV30
D gene: -
clone size: -
J gene: TRBJ2-1
CDR3 DNA: TGTGCCTGGAGTGTTTGGGGAGACAATGAGCAGTTCTTC
CDR3 protein: CAWSVWGDNEQFF

V gene: TRBV7-2
D gene: -
clone size: -
J gene: TRBJ2-7
CDR3 DNA: TGTGCCAGCAGGCGGGGTCCTTCCTACGAGCAGTACTTC
CDR3 protein: CASRRGPSYEQYF

V gene: TRBV11-2
D gene: -
clone size: -
J gene: TRBJ1-5
CDR3 DNA: TGTGCCAGCAGCTTATCGGGGGATCAGCCCCAGCATTTT
CDR3 protein: CASSLSGDQPQHF

V gene: TRBV3-1/TRBV3-2
D gene: -
clone size: -
J gene: TRBJ1-3
CDR3 DNA: TGTGCCAGCAGCCAAGGGCCGTTCTCTGGAAACACCATATATTTT
CDR3 protein: CASSQGPFSGNTIYF

V gene: TRBV15
D gene: -
clone size: few
J gene: TRBJ1-3
CDR3 DNA: TGTGCCACCAGCAGAGGTAGGCCAGGGCCATCCTCTGGAAACACCATATATTTT
CDR3 protein: CATSRGRPGPSSGNTIYF

V gene: TRBV5-4
D gene: -
clone size: -
J gene: TRBJ1-5
CDR3 DNA: TGTGCCAGCAGCGAGGGCCTAGGGAGGAATCAGCCCCAGCATTTT
CDR3 protein: CASSEGLGRNQPQHF

V gene: TRBV7-9
D gene: -
clone size: -
J gene: TRBJ2-5
CDR3 DNA: TGTGCCAGCCATCAATCGGGGGGCAAAGAGACCCAGTACTTC
CDR3 protein: CASHQSGGKETQYF

V gene: TRBV19
D gene: TRBD1
clone size: -
J gene: TRBJ1-6
CDR3 DNA: TGTGCCAGTAGACCGGGACAGGGGCATTCACCCCTCCACTTT
CDR3 protein: CASRPGQGHSPLHF

V gene: TRBV2
D gene: -
clone size: -
J gene: TRBJ1-2
CDR3 DNA: TGTGCCAGCAGTTCATTAACCCGGGGTGGCTACACCTTC
CDR3 protein: CASSSLTRGGYTF

V gene: TRBV19
D gene: TRBD2
clone size: -
J gene: TRBJ2-3
CDR3 DNA: TGTGCCAGTAGTATGGGGAGCGGGGGAACAGATACGCAGTATTTT
CDR3 protein: CASSMGSGGTDTQYF

V gene: TRBV7-3
D gene: TRBD2
clone size: -
J gene: TRBJ2-2
CDR3 DNA: TGTGCCAGCAGCCCGGGGAGGGCGAACACCGGGGAGCTGTTTTTT
CDR3 protein: CASSPGRANTGELFF

V gene: TRBV5-4
D gene: TRBD1
clone size: -
J gene: TRBJ2-7
CDR3 DNA: TGTGCCAGCAGCCCAGGGGGCTCCCACGTTAGCTACGAGCAGTACTTC
CDR3 protein: CASSPGGSHVSYEQYF

V gene: TRBV6-6
D gene: TRBD1
clone size: -
J gene: TRBJ1-2
CDR3 DNA: TGTGCCAGCAGGACCGGGACAGGGGAGGCTGGCTACACCTTC
CDR3 protein: CASRTGTGEAGYTF

V gene: TRBV28
D gene: TRBD1
clone size: -
J gene: TRBJ2-7
CDR3 DNA: TGTGCCAGCAGTTTATTAGGGGACAGGTCATCCTACGAGCAGTACTTC
CDR3 protein: CASSLLGDRSSYEQYF

V gene: TRBV19
D gene: TRBD1
clone size: -
J gene: TRBJ2-7
CDR3 DNA: TGTGCCAGTAGTATAGCCTCCGGGACAGGGTCCTACGAGCAGTACTTC
CDR3 protein: CASSIASGTGSYEQYF

V gene: TRBV7-9
D gene: -
clone size: -
J gene: TRBJ1-1
CDR3 DNA: TGTGCCAGCAGCTTACCAGGGTTGAACACTGAAGCTTTCTTT
CDR3 protein: CASSLPGLNTEAFF

V gene: TRBV5-5
D gene: -
clone size: -
J gene: TRBJ2-4
CDR3 DNA: TGTGCCAGCAGCTCTGCCCCGTGGGACAATTACATTCAGTACTTC
CDR3 protein: CASSSAPWDNYIQYF

V gene: TRBV7-8
D gene: -
clone size: -
J gene: TRBJ2-2
CDR3 DNA: TGTGCCAGCAGCCCCCGCCGGAGTAGCACCGGGGAGCTGTTTTTT
CDR3 protein: CASSPRRSSTGELFF

V gene: TRBV6-1
D gene: -
clone size: -
J gene: TRBJ1-5
CDR3 DNA: TGTGCCAGCAGTGAAGCGCTTCAGGGCGGCAATCAGCCCCAGCATTTT
CDR3 protein: CASSEALQGGNQPQHF

V gene: TRBV27
D gene: TRBD1
clone size: once
J gene: TRBJ1-3
CDR3 DNA: TGTGCCAGCAGTCGCGACAGGGCTGGAAACACCATATATTTT
CDR3 protein: CASSRDRAGNTIYF

V gene: TRBV4-1
D gene: -
clone size: -
J gene: TRBJ1-4
CDR3 DNA: TGCGCCAGCAGCAGGTTAGGCGGTGCAACTAATGAAAAACTGTTTTTT
CDR3 protein: CASSRLGGATNEKLFF